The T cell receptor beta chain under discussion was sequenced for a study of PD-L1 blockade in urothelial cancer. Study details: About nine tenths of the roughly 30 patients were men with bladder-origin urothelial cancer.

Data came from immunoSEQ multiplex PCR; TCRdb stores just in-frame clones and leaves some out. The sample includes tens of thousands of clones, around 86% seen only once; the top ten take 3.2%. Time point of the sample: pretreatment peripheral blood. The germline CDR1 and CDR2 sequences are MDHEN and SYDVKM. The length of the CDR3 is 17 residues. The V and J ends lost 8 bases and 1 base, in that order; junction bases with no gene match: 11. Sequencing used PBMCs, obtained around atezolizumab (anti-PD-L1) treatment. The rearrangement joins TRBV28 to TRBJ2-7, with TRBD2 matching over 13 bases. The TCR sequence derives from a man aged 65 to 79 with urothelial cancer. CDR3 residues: CASRLAGGGGTSYEQYF. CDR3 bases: TGTGCCAGCCGACTAGCGGGAGGCGGAGGGACATCCTACGAGCAGTACTTC.